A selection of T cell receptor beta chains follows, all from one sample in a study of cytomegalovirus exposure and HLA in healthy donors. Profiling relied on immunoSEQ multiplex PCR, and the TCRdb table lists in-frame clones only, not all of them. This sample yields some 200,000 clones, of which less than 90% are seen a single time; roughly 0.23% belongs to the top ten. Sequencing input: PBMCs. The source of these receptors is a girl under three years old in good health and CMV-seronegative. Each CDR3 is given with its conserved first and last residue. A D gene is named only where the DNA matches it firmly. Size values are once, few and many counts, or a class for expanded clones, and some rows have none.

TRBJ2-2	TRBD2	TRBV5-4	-	CASSLRVAGKVGTGELFF	TGTGCCAGCAGCTTGAGGGTAGCGGGAAAGGTGGGCACCGGGGAGCTGTTTTTT
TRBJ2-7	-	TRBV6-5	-	CASSYRAGDEQYF	TGCGCCAGCAGTTACAGGGCAGGGGACGAGCAGTACTTC
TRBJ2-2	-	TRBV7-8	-	CASSFQTGELFF	TGTGCCAGCAGCTTCCAAACCGGGGAGCTGTTTTTT
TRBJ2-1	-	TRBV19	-	CASSMTSYYAPNEQFF	TGTGCCAGTAGTATGACCAGCTACTATGCCCCGAATGAGCAGTTCTTC
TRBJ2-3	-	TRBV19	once	CASRGEQPTDTQYF	TGTGCCAGTAGAGGCGAACAGCCCACAGATACGCAGTATTTT
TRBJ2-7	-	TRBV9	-	CASSGERDRTSSYEQYF	TGTGCCAGCAGCGGAGAGCGGGACAGGACGAGCTCCTACGAGCAGTACTTC
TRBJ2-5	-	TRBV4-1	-	CASSQGYGTLQETQYF	TGCGCCAGCAGCCAAGGCTACGGGACTCTCCAAGAGACCCAGTACTTC
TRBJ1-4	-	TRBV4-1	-	CASSQELATNEKLFF	TGCGCCAGCAGCCAAGAACTGGCAACTAATGAAAAACTGTTTTTT
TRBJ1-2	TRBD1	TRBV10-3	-	CAIRGTEGKLDYGYTF	TGTGCCATCAGGGGGACAGAAGGAAAGCTGGACTATGGCTACACCTTC
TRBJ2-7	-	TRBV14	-	CASSQAWSFSYEQYF	TGTGCCAGCAGCCAAGCATGGAGTTTTTCCTACGAGCAGTACTTC
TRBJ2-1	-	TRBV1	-	CTSFGRGLYNEQFF	TGCACCAGCTTCGGGAGAGGCCTATACAATGAGCAGTTCTTC
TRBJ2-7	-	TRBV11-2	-	CASSLISEQYF	TGTGCCAGCAGCTTAATCTCCGAGCAGTACTTC
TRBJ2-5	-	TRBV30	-	CAWSAGKETQYF	TGTGCCTGGAGTGCCGGTAAAGAGACCCAGTACTTC